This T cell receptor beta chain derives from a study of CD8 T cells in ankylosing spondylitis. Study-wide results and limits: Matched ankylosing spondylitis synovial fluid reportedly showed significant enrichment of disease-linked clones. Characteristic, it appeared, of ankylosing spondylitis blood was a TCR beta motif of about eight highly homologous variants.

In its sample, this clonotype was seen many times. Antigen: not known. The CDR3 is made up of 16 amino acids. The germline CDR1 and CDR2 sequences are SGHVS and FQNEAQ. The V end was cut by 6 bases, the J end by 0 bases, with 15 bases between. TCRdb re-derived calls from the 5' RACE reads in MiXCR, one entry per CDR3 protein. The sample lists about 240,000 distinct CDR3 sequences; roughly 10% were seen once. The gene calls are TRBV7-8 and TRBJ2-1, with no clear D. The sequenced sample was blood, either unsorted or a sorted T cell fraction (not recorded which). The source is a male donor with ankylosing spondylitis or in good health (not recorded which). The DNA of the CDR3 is TGTGCCAGCAGTTTGGAAGCCCCCAGCTCCTACAATGAGCAGTTCTTC. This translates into CASSLEAPSSYNEQFF.